Listed here is a single TCR beta chain. The assay was immunoSEQ multiplex PCR, and TCRdb's table has in-frame clones only and misses some. This table holds 160,000 or so clones, around 77% found once. The record originates from a study of blood T cell repertoires in COVID-19. This CDR3 spans 15 amino acids. Looked up from germline, CDR1 is SNHLY and CDR2 is FYNNEI. V shed 4 bases, J shed 6 bases, and the junction held 5 bases outside the gene matches. The clonotype was recovered from a man between 65 and 79 years old with active or convalescent COVID-19. The rearrangement uses TRBV2 and TRBJ1-6; 8 nucleotides match TRBD1. The material sequenced was peripheral blood. The CDR3 loop reads CASSGTGFGNSPLHF. The CDR3 DNA is TGTGCCAGCAGTGGGACAGGGTTTGGTAATTCACCCCTCCACTTT.